These 22 T cell receptor beta chains came from one sample sequenced in a study of blood T cell repertoires in COVID-19 (dated by TCRdb to 2020 to 2021). Library creation used the immunoSEQ multiplex PCR assay. The table was pulled from immuneACCESS by TCRdb, which kept in-frame rearrangements only. Such tables lose some clones; where checked, under half of the loss comes from unresolved V genes, and the rest has no known cause. Recorded for this sample are over 200,000 clones; 65% to 90% of them occurred a single time. The ten top clones hold around 5% of the sample. Material for sequencing was peripheral blood. All receptors derive from a human donor in a cohort sampled during active COVID-19.

The J gene is TRBJ1-5, the V gene TRBV19; D remains ambiguous. V dropped 6 bases and J dropped 0 bases, with 12 bases sitting between them. Germline V gives CDR1 LNHDA, CDR2 SQIVND (reference sequence). The CDR3 has 15 residues. CDR3 protein: CASSRNTNSNQPQHF. The CDR3 DNA reads TGTGCCAGTAGCAGGAACACAAATAGCAATCAGCCCCAGCATTTT.

The chain has TRBV5-4 and TRBJ1-1; D is possibly TRBD1 (5 bases). Per germline, CDR1 SGHNT and CDR2 YYREEE (reference sequence). Trimming removed 1 base at V and 3 bases at J, with 13 bases between. CDR3 length: 15 residues. In nucleotides, the CDR3 is TGTGCCAGCAGCTTGCTTGGGGGGTCGGACACTGAAGCTTTCTTT. Translating it yields CASSLLGGSDTEAFF.

Only one count was recorded for this clone. This chain links TRBV7-9 with TRBJ1-5, with 7 bases matching TRBD1. Trimming took 6 bases from V and 6 from J; bases not matched to a gene: 8. The V gene's germline CDR1 is SEHNR and CDR2 FQNEAQ (reference sequence). CDR3 length: 14 residues. The CDR3 DNA follows: TGTGCCAGCAGACACAGGGGTAGTAGTCAGCCCCAGCATTTT. It yields the protein CASRHRGSSQPQHF. Combining the CDR3 with reference TRBV7-9 and TRBJ1-5 gives the whole variable domain DTGVSQNPRHKITKRGQNVTFRCDPISEHNRLYWYRQTLGQGPEFLTYFQNEAQLEKSRLLSDRFSAERPKGSFSTLEIQRTEQGDSAMYLCASRHRGSSQPQHFGDGTRLSIL.

V and J are TRBV9 and TRBJ2-1, with D possibly being TRBD2 (6 bases). Germline V gives CDR1 SGDLS, CDR2 YYNGEE. CDR3 length: 16 residues. Trimming removed 0 bases at V and 3 bases at J, with 13 bases between. CDR3 loop: CASSVVGQGLYNEQFF. Here the CDR3 DNA reads TGTGCCAGCAGCGTAGTCGGGCAGGGACTCTACAATGAGCAGTTCTTC.

A few counts support this clone. In DNA, the CDR3 is TGTGCCAGCTTACCCCCCCCAGGGATCTACGAGCAGTACTTC. The encoded protein is CASLPPPGIYEQYF. V is TRBV7-9 and J is TRBJ2-7; the D gene is possibly TRBD1 (5 bases). CDR3 length: 14 residues. Between the trimmed V and J ends, which lost 8 bases and 3 bases, there was a span of 17 bases. Germline V lookup: CDR1 SEHNR, CDR2 FQNEAQ (reference sequence).

V gene TRBV16 combines with J gene TRBJ2-7; D not certain. The V end was cut by 5 bases, the J end by 0 bases, with 14 bases between. Germline-derived CDR1 and CDR2 are KGHSY and FQNENV. This CDR3 spans 15 amino acids. CDR3 nucleotides: TGTGCCAGCAGCAACGAGGTATCCTTCTCCTACGAGCAGTACTTC. This sequence encodes CASSNEVSFSYEQYF.

The chain links TRBV19 to TRBJ2-5, with 7 positions matching TRBD1. V trimming: 3 bases; J trimming: 5 bases; junction bases outside the gene matches: 9. CDR1 LNHDA and CDR2 SQIVND come from the germline V gene (reference sequence). This CDR3 contains 15 residues. The CDR3 region has the DNA TGTGCCAGTAGTATTACAGGGGCTCAGCAGGAGACCCAGTACTTC. It is translated as CASSITGAQQETQYF.

There are many counts of this clone. The CDR3 DNA reads as TGTGCCAGCAGCGGATCAACGGGGTCCTACGAGCAGTACTTC. Translation: CASSGSTGSYEQYF. This rearrangement joins TRBV9 to TRBJ2-7; D perhaps matches TRBD2 (5 bases). Per germline, CDR1 SGDLS and CDR2 YYNGEE. CDR3 size: 14 residues. The V end lost 3 bases, the J end lost 1 base, and 11 bases lay between the germline ends.

The chain carries TRBV28 and TRBJ1-5; D is unresolved. The CDR3 loop spans 14 amino acids. V gave up 1 base and J gave up 4 bases, with 8 bases separating them. Germline V gene lookup returns CDR1 MDHEN and CDR2 SYDVKM. This CDR3 reads CASSLSRVNQPQHF. The CDR3 bases are TGTGCCAGCAGTTTATCGAGGGTTAATCAGCCCCAGCATTTT.

This clone occurred once. The chain employs TRBV9 and TRBJ1-4, with TRBD1 as a possible D gene (5 bases). CDR1 is SGDLS, CDR2 YYNGEE, per germline. Trimming removed 0 bases at V and 8 bases at J, with 14 bases between. The CDR3 length is 15 residues. The CDR3 protein is CASSVGTPGSEKLFF. DNA of the CDR3: TGTGCCAGCAGCGTAGGGACACCCGGCAGCGAAAAACTGTTTTTT.

V is TRBV29-1 and J is TRBJ2-5; D remains unclear. Germline assignment: CDR1 SQVTM and CDR2 ANQGSEA. The CDR3 is 13 amino acids. The ends were cut back, 8 bases at V and 5 bases at J, with 18 bases in the middle. The CDR3 DNA is TGCAGCTCCCTGGGCCTACCCGTGGAGACCCAGTACTTC. It is translated as CSSLGLPVETQYF.

This clone was seen just once. The chain uses TRBV28 and TRBJ1-2; TRBD1 matches 7 bases. The J segment lost 4 bases and the V segment lost 11 bases, leaving 10 bases of the junction unmatched. Germline V gene sequence: CDR1 MDHEN, CDR2 SYDVKM. This CDR3 region has 13 residues. In DNA, the CDR3 is TGTGCCGCATTAGACAGGGACAGCTATGGCTACACCTTC. Translating it yields CAALDRDSYGYTF.

This chain connects TRBV15 to TRBJ1-1, with 8 bases aligning to TRBD1. Trimming took 3 bases from V and 0 from J; bases not matched to a gene: 9. The CDR3 is 17 amino acids. Germline V gives CDR1 LNHNV, CDR2 YYDKDF (reference sequence). The CDR3 DNA reads TGTGCCACCAGCAGGGAGGGGACAGGAAAATTGAACACTGAAGCTTTCTTT. Translating gives CATSREGTGKLNTEAFF.

The chain employs TRBV5-6 and TRBJ2-1; 9 bases line up with TRBD1. Germline lookup yields CDR1 SGHDT and CDR2 YYEEEE. With V trimmed by 0 bases and J by 3 bases, 7 bases remained unmatched. The CDR3 covers 17 residues. The CDR3 here is CASSLAGGQGFYNEQFF. The CDR3 DNA is TGTGCCAGCAGCTTGGCCGGGGGACAGGGCTTCTACAATGAGCAGTTCTTC. Complete variable domain (other parts from reference TRBV5-6 and TRBJ2-1): DAGVTQSPTHLIKTRGQQVTLRCSPKSGHDTVSWYQQALGQGPQFIFQYYEEEERQRGNFPDRFSGHQFPNYSSELNVNALLLGDSALYLCASSLAGGQGFYNEQFFGPGTRLTVL.

On this clone: The sample has other DNA sequences that encode this CDR3 too. The chain employs TRBV18 and TRBJ1-1; 7 bases fit TRBD1. CDR3 size: 13 residues. V gave up 2 bases and J gave up 4 bases; unmatched junction bases: 1. Germline CDR1 is KGHSH and CDR2 is LQKENI. CDR3 nucleotide sequence: TGTGCCAGCTCACCAGACAGGGCCACTGAAGCTTTCTTT. This gives the protein CASSPDRATEAFF. Variable domain in full (rest from reference TRBV18 and TRBJ1-1): NAGVMQNPRHLVRRRGQEARLRCSPMKGHSHVYWYRQLPEEGLKFMVYLQKENIIDESGMPKERFSAEFPKEGPSILRIQQVVRGDSAAYFCASSPDRATEAFFGQGTRLTVV.

In regard to this clone: The sample holds other DNA sequences that translate to the same CDR3. This rearrangement joins TRBV6-2 or TRBV6-3 to TRBJ1-1; no definite D call. Germline loops: CDR1 MNHEY, CDR2 SVGEGT. V was clipped by 0 bases and J by 1 base, with 3 bases between them. The CDR3 sequence is 13 residues long. The CDR3 loop is CASSYSRNTEAFF. The CDR3 coding sequence is TGTGCCAGCAGTTACTCCAGGAACACTGAAGCTTTCTTT.

The rearrangement links TRBV19 to TRBJ2-3; 10 bases fit TRBD2. Per germline, CDR1 LNHDA and CDR2 SQIVND (reference sequence). After removal of 7 bases from V and 3 bases from J, the junction contained 7 bases not matched to a gene. CDR3 length: 15 amino acids. The CDR3 DNA sequence: TGTGCCAGTAAACGGGCTAGCGGGAGAACAGATACGCAGTATTTT. The encoded protein is CASKRASGRTDTQYF. The variable domain in full, completed from reference TRBV19 and TRBJ2-3, reads DGGITQSPKYLFRKEGQNVTLSCEQNLNHDAMYWYRQDPGQGLRLIYYSQIVNDFQKGDIAEGYSVSREKKESFPLTVTSAQKNPTAFYLCASKRASGRTDTQYFGPGTRLTVL.

This clone was seen only a few times. V usage is TRBV6-1 and J usage is TRBJ1-1; a possible D gene is TRBD1 (5 bases). The germline V gene has CDR1 MNHNS and CDR2 SASEGT. Trimming removed 2 bases at V and 4 bases at J, with 8 bases between. The CDR3 has 13 amino acids. The CDR3 reads CASSETGSTEAFF. For the CDR3, the DNA is TGTGCCAGCAGTGAAACAGGAAGCACTGAAGCTTTCTTT.

This clone was found once. At the DNA level, this CDR3 is encoded by other sequences in the same sample as well. The chain carries TRBV10-3 and TRBJ2-1; TRBD2 agrees at 7 bases. Germline CDR1 is ENHRY and CDR2 is SYGVKD. Losses at the gene ends were 4 bases for V and 0 bases for J; bases not matched to a gene: 3. The CDR3 covers 15 residues. The CDR3 loop reads CAISGGGSSYNEQFF. The CDR3 DNA reads TGTGCCATCAGTGGGGGGGGGAGCTCCTACAATGAGCAGTTCTTC.

The chain couples TRBV28 to TRBJ1-5; D possibly corresponds to TRBD1 (6 bases). The CDR3 has 15 residues. Trimming removed 6 bases at V and 5 bases at J, with 17 bases between. Germline CDR1 reads MDHEN; CDR2 reads SYDVKM. CDR3 nucleotides: TGTGCCAGCAGGTTTCGACAGGTCGGATATCAGCCCCAGCATTTT. Its translation is CASRFRQVGYQPQHF. Variable domain in full (rest from reference TRBV28 and TRBJ1-5): DVKVTQSSRYLVKRTGEKVFLECVQDMDHENMFWYRQDPGLGLRLIYFSYDVKMKEKGDIPEGYSVSREKKERFSLILESASTNQTSMYLCASRFRQVGYQPQHFGDGTRLSIL.

J is TRBJ2-7 and V is TRBV28; 8 bases map to TRBD1. After removal of 4 bases from V and 3 bases from J, the junction contained 14 bases not matched to a gene. The CDR3 runs 17 residues. Looked up from germline, CDR1 is MDHEN and CDR2 is SYDVKM. CDR3 protein: CASSWNGQGVNYYEQYF. The CDR3 DNA reads TGTGCCAGCAGTTGGAACGGACAGGGAGTCAACTACTACGAGCAGTACTTC. Variable domain in full (rest from reference TRBV28 and TRBJ2-7): DVKVTQSSRYLVKRTGEKVFLECVQDMDHENMFWYRQDPGLGLRLIYFSYDVKMKEKGDIPEGYSVSREKKERFSLILESASTNQTSMYLCASSWNGQGVNYYEQYFGPGTRLTVT.

The chain combines TRBV6-5 with TRBJ2-1, with 9 bases identical to TRBD1. The CDR3 has 14 residues. J was trimmed by 7 bases and V by 5 bases; bases with no gene match: 6. Germline CDR1 MNHEY, CDR2 SVGAGI. CDR3 DNA: TGTGCCAGCAGTAGGGACAGGGCTCGTAATGAGCAGTTCTTC. It yields the protein CASSRDRARNEQFF.